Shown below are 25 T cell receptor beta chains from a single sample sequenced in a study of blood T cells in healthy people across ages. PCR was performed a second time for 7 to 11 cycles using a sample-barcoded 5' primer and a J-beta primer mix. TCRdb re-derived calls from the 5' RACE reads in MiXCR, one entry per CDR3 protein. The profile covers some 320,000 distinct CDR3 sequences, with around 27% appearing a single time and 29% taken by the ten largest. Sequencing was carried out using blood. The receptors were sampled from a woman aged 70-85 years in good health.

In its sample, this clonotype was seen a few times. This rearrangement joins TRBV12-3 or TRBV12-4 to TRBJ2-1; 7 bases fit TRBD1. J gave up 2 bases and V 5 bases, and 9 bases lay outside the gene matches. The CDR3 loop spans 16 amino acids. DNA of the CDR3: TGTGCCAGCAGTCTCAGGACAGGCCGGGCCTACAATGAGCAGTTCTTC. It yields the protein CASSLRTGRAYNEQFF.

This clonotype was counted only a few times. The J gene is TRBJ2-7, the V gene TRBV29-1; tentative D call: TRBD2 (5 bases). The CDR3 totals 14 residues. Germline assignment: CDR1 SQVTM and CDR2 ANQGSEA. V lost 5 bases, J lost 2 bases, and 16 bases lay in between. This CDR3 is CSVTLEAVTYEQYF. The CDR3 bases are TGCAGCGTTACTCTGGAGGCGGTAACCTACGAGCAGTACTTC.

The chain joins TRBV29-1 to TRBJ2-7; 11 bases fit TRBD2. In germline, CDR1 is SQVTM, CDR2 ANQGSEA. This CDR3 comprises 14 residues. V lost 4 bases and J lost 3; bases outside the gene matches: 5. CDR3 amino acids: CSVGGLAGGYEQYF. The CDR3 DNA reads TGCAGCGTTGGAGGGCTAGCGGGAGGCTACGAGCAGTACTTC.

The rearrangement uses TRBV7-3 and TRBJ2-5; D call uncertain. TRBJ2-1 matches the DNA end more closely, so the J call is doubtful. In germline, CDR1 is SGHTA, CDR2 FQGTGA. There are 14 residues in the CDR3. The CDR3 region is CASSLGRYYNEQFF. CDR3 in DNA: TGTGCCAGCAGCTTAGGCCGATACTACAATGAGCAGTTCTTC.

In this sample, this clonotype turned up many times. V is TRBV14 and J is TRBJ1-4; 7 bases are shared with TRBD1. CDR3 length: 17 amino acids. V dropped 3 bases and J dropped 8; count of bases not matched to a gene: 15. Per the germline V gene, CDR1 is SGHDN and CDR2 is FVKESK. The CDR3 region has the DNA TGTGCCAGCAGCCAGCTCACGCAGACAGGGATGAGGGAAAAACTGTTTTTT. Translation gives CASSQLTQTGMREKLFF.

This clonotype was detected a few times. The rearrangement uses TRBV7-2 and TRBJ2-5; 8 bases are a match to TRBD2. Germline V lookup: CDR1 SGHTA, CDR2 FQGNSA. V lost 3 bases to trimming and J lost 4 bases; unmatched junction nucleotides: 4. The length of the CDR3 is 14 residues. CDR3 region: CASSLSGGPETQYF. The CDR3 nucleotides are TGTGCCAGCAGCTTGTCGGGAGGGCCAGAGACCCAGTACTTC.

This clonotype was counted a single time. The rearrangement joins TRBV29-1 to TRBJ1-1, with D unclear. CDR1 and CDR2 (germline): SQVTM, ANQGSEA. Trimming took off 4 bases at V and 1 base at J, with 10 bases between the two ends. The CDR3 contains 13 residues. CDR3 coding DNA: TGCAGCGTTGGTGTTCACGCGAACACTGAAGCTTTCTTT. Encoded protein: CSVGVHANTEAFF. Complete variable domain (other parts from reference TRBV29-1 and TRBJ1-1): SAVISQKPSRDICQRGTSLTIQCQVDSQVTMMFWYRQQPGQSLTLIATANQGSEATYESGFVIDKFPISRPNLTFSTLTVSNMSPEDSSIYLCSVGVHANTEAFFGQGTRLTVV.

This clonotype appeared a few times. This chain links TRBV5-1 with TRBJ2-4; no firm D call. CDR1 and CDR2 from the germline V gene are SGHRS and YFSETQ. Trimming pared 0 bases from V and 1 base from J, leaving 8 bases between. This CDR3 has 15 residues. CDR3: CASSLDEIAKNIQYF. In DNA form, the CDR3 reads TGCGCCAGCAGCTTGGATGAGATTGCCAAAAACATTCAGTACTTC.

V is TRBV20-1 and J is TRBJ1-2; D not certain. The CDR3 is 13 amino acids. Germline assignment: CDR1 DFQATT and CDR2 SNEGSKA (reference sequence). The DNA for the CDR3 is TGCAGGGGTTTAATGGGCCAGACGGGTGGCTACACCTTC. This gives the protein CRGLMGQTGGYTF.

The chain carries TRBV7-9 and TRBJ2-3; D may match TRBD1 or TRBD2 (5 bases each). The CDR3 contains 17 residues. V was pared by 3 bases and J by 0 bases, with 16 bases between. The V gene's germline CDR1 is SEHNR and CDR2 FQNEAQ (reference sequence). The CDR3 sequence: CASSFGTRGPSTDTQYF. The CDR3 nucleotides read TGTGCCAGCAGCTTTGGGACCCGGGGACCGAGCACAGATACGCAGTATTTT.

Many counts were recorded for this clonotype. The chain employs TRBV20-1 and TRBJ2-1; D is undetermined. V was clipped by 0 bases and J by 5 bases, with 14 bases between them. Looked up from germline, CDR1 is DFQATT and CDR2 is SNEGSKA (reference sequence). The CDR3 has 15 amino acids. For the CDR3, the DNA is TGCAGTGCTAGAGATCCCCGAGAAAAAAACAATGAGCAGTTCTTC. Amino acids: CSARDPREKNNEQFF.

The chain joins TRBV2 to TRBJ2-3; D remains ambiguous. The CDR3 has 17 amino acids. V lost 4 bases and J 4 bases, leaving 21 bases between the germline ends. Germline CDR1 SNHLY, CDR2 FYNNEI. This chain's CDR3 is CASSVTPTREGPDTQYF. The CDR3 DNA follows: TGTGCCAGCAGTGTGACCCCGACCCGCGAAGGGCCAGATACGCAGTATTTT.

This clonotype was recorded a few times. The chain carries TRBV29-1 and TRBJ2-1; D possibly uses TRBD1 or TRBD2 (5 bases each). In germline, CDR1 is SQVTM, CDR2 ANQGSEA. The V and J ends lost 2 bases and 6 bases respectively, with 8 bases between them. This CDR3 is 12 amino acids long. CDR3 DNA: TGCAGCGTTGAAAGAGGGACCAATGAGCAGTTCTTC. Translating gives CSVERGTNEQFF.

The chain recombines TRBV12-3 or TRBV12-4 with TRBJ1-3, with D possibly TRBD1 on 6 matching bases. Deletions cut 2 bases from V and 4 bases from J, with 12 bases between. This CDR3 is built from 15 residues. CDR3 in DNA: TGTGCCAGCAGTTTAAGGCAGGGGAACGGAAACACCATATATTTT. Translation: CASSLRQGNGNTIYF.

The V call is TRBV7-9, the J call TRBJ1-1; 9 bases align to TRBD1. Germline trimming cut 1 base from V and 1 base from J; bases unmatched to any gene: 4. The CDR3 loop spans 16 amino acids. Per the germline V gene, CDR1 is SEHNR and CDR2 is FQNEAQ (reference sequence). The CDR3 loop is CASSLDRGRWNTEAFF. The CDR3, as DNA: TGTGCCAGCAGCTTAGACAGGGGGCGTTGGAACACTGAAGCTTTCTTT.

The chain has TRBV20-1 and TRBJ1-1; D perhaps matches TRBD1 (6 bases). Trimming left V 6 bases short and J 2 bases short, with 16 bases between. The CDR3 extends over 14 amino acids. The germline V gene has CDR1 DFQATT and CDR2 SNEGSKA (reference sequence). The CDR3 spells CSAQGLQFNTEAFF. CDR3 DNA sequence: TGCAGTGCCCAGGGGCTCCAATTTAACACTGAAGCTTTCTTT.

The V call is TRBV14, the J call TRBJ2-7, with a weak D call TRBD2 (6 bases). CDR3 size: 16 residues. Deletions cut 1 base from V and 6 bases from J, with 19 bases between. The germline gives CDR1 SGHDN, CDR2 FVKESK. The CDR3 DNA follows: TGTGCCAGCAGCCAAGGGGGGGACTGGTTGAGAGGCGAGCAGTACTTC. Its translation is CASSQGGDWLRGEQYF.

Written as DNA, the CDR3 is TGTGCCAGCAGTTCGGGCAGGGGAAACACCATATATTTT. The encoded protein is CASSSGRGNTIYF. This chain connects TRBV7-3 to TRBJ1-3; D is unclear. Germline V lookup: CDR1 SGHTA, CDR2 FQGTGA. The CDR3 contains 13 residues. V gave up 6 bases and J gave up 4 bases, with 10 bases separating them.

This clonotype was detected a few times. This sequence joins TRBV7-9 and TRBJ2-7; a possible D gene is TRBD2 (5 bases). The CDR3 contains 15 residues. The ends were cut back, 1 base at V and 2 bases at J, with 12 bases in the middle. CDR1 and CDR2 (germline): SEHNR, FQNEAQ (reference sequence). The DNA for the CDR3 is TGTGCCAGCAGCTTAGGGTCTCTAGCAACCTACGAGCAGTACTTC. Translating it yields CASSLGSLATYEQYF.

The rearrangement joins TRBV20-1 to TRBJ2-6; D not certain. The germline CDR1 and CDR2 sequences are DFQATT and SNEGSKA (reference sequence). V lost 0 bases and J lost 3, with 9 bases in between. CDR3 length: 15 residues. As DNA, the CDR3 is TGCAGTGCTAGAGATAGCAGAAATGGGGCCAACGTCCTGACTTTC. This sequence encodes CSARDSRNGANVLTF.

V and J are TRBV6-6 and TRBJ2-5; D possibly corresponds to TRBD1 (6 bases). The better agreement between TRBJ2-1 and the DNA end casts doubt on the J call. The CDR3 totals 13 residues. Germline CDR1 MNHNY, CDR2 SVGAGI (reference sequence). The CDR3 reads CASSYSTGYEQFF. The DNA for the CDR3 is TGTGCCAGCAGTTACTCGACAGGTTATGAGCAGTTCTTC.

CDR3: CSAITGAGYTF. The CDR3, as DNA: TGCAGTGCTATCACAGGGGCTGGCTACACCTTC. The rearrangement uses TRBV20-1 and TRBJ1-2; 7 bases line up with TRBD1. V was clipped by 4 bases and J by 7 bases; unmatched bases: 3. This CDR3 contains 11 residues. CDR1 and CDR2 (germline): DFQATT, SNEGSKA (reference sequence).

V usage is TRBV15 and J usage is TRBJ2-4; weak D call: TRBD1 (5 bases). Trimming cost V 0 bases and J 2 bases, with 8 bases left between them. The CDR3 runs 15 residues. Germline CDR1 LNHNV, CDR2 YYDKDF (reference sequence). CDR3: CATSRDRQTKNIQYF. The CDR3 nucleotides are TGTGCCACCAGCAGAGATCGACAGACCAAAAACATTCAGTACTTC.

The CDR3 protein is CASSKIAGGLYEQYF. The DNA for the CDR3 is TGTGCCAGCAGCAAAATAGCGGGAGGGTTATACGAGCAGTACTTC. The chain uses TRBV11-2 and TRBJ2-7; 11 bases are a match to TRBD2. The CDR3 runs to 15 residues. The germline V gene has CDR1 SGHAT and CDR2 FQNNGV. The J segment lost 4 bases and the V segment lost 5 bases, leaving 7 bases of the junction unmatched.

The chain's CDR3 is CASSVTNNEQFF. In nucleotides, the CDR3 is TGTGCCAGCAGCGTTACCAACAATGAGCAGTTCTTC. The chain recombines TRBV3-1 with TRBJ2-1; D not certain. The CDR3 has 12 amino acids. V was pared by 5 bases and J by 5 bases, with 7 bases between. Germline CDR1 and CDR2: LGHDT and YNNKEL (reference sequence).